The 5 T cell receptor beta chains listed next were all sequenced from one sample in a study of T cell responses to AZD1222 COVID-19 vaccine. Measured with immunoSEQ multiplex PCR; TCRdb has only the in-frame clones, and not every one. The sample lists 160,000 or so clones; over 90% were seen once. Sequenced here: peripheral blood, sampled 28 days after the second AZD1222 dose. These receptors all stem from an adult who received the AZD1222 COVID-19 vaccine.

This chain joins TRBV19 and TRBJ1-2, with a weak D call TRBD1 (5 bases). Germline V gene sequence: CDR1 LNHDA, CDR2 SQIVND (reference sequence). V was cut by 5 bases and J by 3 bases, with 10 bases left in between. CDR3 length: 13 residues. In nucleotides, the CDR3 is TGTGCCAGTAGTTCGGGGGGATACTATGGCTACACCTTC. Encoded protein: CASSSGGYYGYTF.

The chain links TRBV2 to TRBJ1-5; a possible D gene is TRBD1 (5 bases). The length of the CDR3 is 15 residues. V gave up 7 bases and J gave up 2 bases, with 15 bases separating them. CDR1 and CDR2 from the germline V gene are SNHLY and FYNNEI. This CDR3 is CASKREGAGNQPQHF. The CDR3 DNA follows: TGTGCCAGCAAAAGGGAAGGGGCAGGCAATCAGCCCCAGCATTTT. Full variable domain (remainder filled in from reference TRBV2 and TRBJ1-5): EPEVTQTPSHQVTQMGQEVILRCVPISNHLYFYWYRQILGQKVEFLVSFYNNEISEKSEIFDDQFSVERPDGSNFTLKIRSTKLEDSAMYFCASKREGAGNQPQHFGDGTRLSIL.

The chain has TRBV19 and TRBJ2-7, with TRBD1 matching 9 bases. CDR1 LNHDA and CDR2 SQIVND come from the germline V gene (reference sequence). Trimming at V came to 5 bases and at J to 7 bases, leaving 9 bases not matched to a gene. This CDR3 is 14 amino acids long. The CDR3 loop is CASSPWTGAREQYF. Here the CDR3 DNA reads TGTGCCAGTAGTCCCTGGACAGGGGCTAGAGAGCAGTACTTC.

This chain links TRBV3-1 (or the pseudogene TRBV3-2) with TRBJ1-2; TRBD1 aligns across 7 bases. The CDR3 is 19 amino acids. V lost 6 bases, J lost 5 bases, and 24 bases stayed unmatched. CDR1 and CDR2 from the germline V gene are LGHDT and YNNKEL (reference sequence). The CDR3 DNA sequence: TGTGCCAGCAGGTCAACAGGGGATCGAGTTGGATTGGAGAGATATGGCTACACCTTC. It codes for CASRSTGDRVGLERYGYTF.

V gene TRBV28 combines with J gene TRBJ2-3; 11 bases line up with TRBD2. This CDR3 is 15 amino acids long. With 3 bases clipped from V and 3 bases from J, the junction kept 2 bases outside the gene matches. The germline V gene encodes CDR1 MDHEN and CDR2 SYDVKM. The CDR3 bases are TGTGCCAGCAGTTTGACTAGCGGGATTACAGATACGCAGTATTTT. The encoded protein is CASSLTSGITDTQYF.